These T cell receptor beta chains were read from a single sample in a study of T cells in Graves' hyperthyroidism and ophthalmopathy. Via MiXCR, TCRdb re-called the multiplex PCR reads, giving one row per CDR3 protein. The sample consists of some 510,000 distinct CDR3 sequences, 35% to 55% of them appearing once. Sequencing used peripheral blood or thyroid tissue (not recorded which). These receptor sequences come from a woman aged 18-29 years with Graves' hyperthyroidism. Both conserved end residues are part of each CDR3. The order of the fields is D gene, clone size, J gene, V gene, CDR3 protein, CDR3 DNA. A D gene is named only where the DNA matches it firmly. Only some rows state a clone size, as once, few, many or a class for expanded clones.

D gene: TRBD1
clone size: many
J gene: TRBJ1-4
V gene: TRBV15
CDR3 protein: CATSAGQLSTNEKLFF
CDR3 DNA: TGTGCCACCAGTGCGGGACAGCTTTCAACTAATGAAAAACTGTTTTTT

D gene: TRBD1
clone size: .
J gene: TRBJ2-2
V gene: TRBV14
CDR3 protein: CASSQARGLGELFF
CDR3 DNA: TGTGCCAGCAGCCAAGCGAGGGGGCTCGGGGAGCTGTTTTTT

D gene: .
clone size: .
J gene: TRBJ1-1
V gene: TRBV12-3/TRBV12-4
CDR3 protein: CASSSRARNTEAFF
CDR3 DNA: TGTGCCAGCAGTTCAAGGGCCCGGAACACTGAAGCTTTCTTT

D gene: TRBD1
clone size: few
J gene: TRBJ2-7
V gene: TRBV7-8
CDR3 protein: CASSRPGQGRYEQYF
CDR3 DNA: TGTGCCAGCAGCAGACCGGGACAGGGGAGGTACGAGCAGTACTTC

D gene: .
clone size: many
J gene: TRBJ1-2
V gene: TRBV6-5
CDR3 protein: CASTLSPGHDYGYTF
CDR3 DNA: TGTGCCAGCACCCTGTCCCCCGGACATGACTATGGCTACACCTTC

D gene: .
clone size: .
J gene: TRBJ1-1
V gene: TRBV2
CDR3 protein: CASSDRAGASTEAFF
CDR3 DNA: TGTGCCAGCAGTGATCGGGCAGGGGCGAGCACTGAAGCTTTCTTT

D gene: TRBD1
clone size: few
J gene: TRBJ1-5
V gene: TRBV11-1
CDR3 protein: CASRQTGGSGNQPQHF
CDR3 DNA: TGTGCCAGCAGGCAAACAGGGGGCTCGGGCAATCAGCCCCAGCATTTT

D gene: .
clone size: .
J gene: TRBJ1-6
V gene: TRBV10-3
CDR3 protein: CAISESPGQNSPLHF
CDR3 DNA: TGTGCCATCAGTGAGTCGCCCGGACAGAATTCACCCCTCCACTTT

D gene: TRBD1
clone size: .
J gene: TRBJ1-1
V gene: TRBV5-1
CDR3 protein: CASSGSGTGLDAFF
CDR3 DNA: TGCGCCAGCAGCGGATCCGGGACAGGACTGGATGCTTTCTTT

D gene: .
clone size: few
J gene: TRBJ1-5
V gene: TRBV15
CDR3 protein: CATSSGQGNQPQHF
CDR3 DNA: TGTGCCACCAGCAGTGGCCAGGGAAATCAGCCCCAGCATTTT

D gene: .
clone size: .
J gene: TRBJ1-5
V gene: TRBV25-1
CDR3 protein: CASSYSSGDQPQHF
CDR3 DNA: TGTGCCAGCAGTTACTCGTCAGGGGATCAGCCCCAGCATTTT

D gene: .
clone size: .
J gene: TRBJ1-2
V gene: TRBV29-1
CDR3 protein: CSVEQGRGYTF
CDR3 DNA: TGCAGCGTTGAGCAGGGGAGAGGCTACACCTTC

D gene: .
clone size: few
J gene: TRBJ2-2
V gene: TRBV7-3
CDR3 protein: CASSLAGHGAGELFF
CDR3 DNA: TGTGCCAGCAGCTTAGCCGGACATGGCGCCGGGGAGCTGTTTTTT

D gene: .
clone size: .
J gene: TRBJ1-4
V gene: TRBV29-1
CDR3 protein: CSVVGTMGTEKLFF
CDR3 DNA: TGCAGCGTTGTCGGGACGATGGGGACTGAAAAACTGTTTTTT

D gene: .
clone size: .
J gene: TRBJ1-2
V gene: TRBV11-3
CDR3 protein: CASSIYLCSAAGTGDYGYTF
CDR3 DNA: .

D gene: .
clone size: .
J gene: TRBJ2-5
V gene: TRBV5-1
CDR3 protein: CASSLQSPETQYF
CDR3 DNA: TGCGCCAGCAGCTTACAAAGCCCCGAGACCCAGTACTTC

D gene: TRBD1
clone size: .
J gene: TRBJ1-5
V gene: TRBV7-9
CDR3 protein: CASSQAGTGYNQPQHF
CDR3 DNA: TGTGCCAGCAGCCAAGCCGGGACAGGGTACAATCAGCCCCAGCATTTT

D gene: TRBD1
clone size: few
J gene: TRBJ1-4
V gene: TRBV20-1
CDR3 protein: CSARKGQGASSVFF
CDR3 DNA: TGCAGTGCTAGGAAGGGACAGGGGGCGTCCTCGGTGTTTTTT

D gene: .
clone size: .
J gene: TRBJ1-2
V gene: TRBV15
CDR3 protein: CATSRDSGAGYGYTF
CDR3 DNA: TGTGCCACCAGCAGAGATTCAGGGGCGGGGTATGGCTACACCTTC

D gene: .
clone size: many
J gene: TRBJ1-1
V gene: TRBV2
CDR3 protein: CASRIGVMNTEAFF
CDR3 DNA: TGTGCCAGCAGAATAGGAGTAATGAACACTGAAGCTTTCTTT

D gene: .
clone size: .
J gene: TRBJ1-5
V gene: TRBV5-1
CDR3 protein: CASSLGGTSNQPQHF
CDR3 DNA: TGCGCCAGCAGCTTGGGGGGCACTAGCAATCAGCCCCAGCATTTT

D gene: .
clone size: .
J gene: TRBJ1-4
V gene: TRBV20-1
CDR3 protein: CSAPSYGDNEKLFF
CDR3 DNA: TGCAGTGCTCCCTCCTACGGGGACAATGAAAAACTGTTTTTT

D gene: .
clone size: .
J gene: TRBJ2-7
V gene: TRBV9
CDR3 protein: CASTRGGSPYEQYF
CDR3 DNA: TGTGCCAGCACCCGAGGTGGGAGCCCCTACGAGCAGTACTTC

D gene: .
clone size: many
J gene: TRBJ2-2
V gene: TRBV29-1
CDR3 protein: CSATETETGELFF
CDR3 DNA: TGCAGCGCTACAGAGACAGAGACCGGGGAGCTGTTTTTT

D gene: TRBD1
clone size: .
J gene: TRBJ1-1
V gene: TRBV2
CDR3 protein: CASSLFKDRENTEAFF
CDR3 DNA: TGTGCCAGCTCACTCTTCAAGGACAGGGAGAACACTGAAGCTTTCTTT

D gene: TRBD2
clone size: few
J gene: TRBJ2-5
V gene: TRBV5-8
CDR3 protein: CASSQDWAGLAEGETQYF
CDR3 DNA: TGTGCCAGCAGCCAAGATTGGGCAGGGCTAGCGGAGGGGGAGACCCAGTACTTC

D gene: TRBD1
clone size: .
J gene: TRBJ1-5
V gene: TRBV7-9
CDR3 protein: CASSQDPDRVNQPQHF
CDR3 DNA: TGTGCCAGCAGCCAAGATCCGGACAGGGTAAATCAGCCCCAGCATTTT